This T cell receptor (beta chain) was profiled in a study of cytomegalovirus exposure and HLA in healthy donors. Points on this clone: Its antigen is not known. One end of the junction varies from germline; a read error may be responsible.

It was with 60 Vbeta and 13 Jbeta primers that the PCR ran. Assay used: immunoSEQ multiplex PCR; TCRdb lists only in-frame clones, some missing. This table holds around 150,000 clones, approximately 64% found once. Study findings and constraints: When the data were analyzed later, several of the most significant clusters appeared to be linked to common viral pathogens. Later analysis associated a missense DCLRE1C variant with TCR beta V- and J-gene trimming.

Sequencing input: PBMCs. The sequence came from a woman aged 35 to 49 in good health and CMV-seronegative.

The CDR3 is CAGGQGKEAQYF. For the CDR3, the DNA is TGTGCCGGTGGACAGGGGAAAGAGGCCCAGTACTTC. The V call is TRBV30, the J call TRBJ2-5, with 9 bases identical to TRBD1. The germline CDR1 and CDR2 sequences are GTSNPN and SVGIG (reference sequence). This CDR3 comprises 12 residues.